This T cell receptor beta chain was captured by sequencing in a study of spatial heterogeneity in lung cancer. Time point described: sample taken at primary tumor resection. Unsorted whole RNA from tumor, nontumor lung or frozen PBMC underwent sequencing. CDR1 SGHVS and CDR2 FQNEAQ come from the germline V gene. The CDR3 contains 12 residues. Trimming left V 5 bases short and J 7 bases short, with 9 bases between. This clonotype has more than one count but fewer than ten. From the 5' RACE reads, TCRdb called clonotypes with MiXCR, one entry per CDR3 protein. Among tens of thousands of distinct CDR3 sequences, around 8.4% were seen once, and the ten largest hold roughly 40%.

The source is a female donor with early-stage non-small cell lung cancer. This material consisted of PBMCs, taken at surgery. This chain uses TRBV7-8 with TRBJ2-1; D tentatively reads TRBD1 or TRBD2 (6 bases each). The CDR3 is CASSRGPNEQFF. The CDR3, as DNA: TGTGCCAGCAGCCGGGGGCCGAATGAGCAGTTCTTC.